This T cell receptor (beta chain) was identified in a study of tumor-infiltrating lymphocytes in primary liver carcinoma. Synthesis of TCR beta cDNA was carried out from 500 ng total RNA with a constant-region primer. ARM-PCR, slightly modified, supplied the TCR beta libraries through three nested multiplex PCR rounds. A C-beta reverse primer was combined with TRBV1-TRBV30 forward primers in the first two PCR rounds, and each round had approximately 9 cycles. One entry per CDR3 protein, called by TCRdb with MiXCR from the multiplex PCR reads. Of around 120,000 distinct CDR3 sequences listed, 55% to 65% are singletons. Co-extraction of both nucleic acids (RNA and DNA) used about 18-31 mg of unsorted bulk tissue. V gave up 0 bases and J gave up 5 bases, with 8 bases separating them. CDR1 is LGHNA, CDR2 YNFKEQ, per germline. This CDR3 contains 13 residues. As to this clonotype: No conserved phenylalanine or tryptophan is present at the end of the CDR3, so a read error is the likely explanation.

The sequencing input was liver tumor tissue from sampling region 1. Subset in this sample: tumor region T1, superior pole. This rearrangement joins TRBV4-2 to TRBJ2-7; D call uncertain. The clonotype originates from a woman between 55 and 75 years old with primary liver carcinoma and hepatitis B virus infection. The CDR3 region is CASSQERQDEQYL. For the CDR3, the DNA is TGTGCCAGCAGCCAAGAACGGCAAGACGAGCAGTACTTA.